This T cell receptor beta chain was retrieved from a study of control samples from healthy donors and cancer patients. CDR1 SEHNR and CDR2 FQNEAQ come from the germline V gene (reference sequence). After removal of 2 bases from V and 6 bases from J, the junction contained 9 bases not matched to a gene. This CDR3 contains 15 residues. Clones were read by immunoSEQ multiplex PCR, and TCRdb kept only the in-frame ones, dropping some. The data contain 150,000 to 200,000 clones, roughly 91% of them singletons. The V call is TRBV7-9, the J call TRBJ1-1; 7 bases agree with TRBD1. Sequencing was performed on blood. This clonotype was obtained from a woman in her twenties or thirties in good health. In DNA, the CDR3 is TGTGCCAGCAGCTTAACAGGCAACAGGGGCTCTGAAGCTTTCTTT. Translating gives CASSLTGNRGSEAFF.